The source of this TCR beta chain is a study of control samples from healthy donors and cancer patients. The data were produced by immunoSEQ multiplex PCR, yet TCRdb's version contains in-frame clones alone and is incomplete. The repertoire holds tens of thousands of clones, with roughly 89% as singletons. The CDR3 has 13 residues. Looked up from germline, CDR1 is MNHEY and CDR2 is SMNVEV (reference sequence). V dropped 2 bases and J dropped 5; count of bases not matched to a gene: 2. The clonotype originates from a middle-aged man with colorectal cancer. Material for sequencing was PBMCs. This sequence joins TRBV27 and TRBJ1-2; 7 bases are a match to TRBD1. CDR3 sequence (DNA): TGTGCCAGCAGTTTAAGACAGGGATATGGCTACACCTTC. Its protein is CASSLRQGYGYTF.